Given below is one T cell receptor (beta chain) in context. As yet, its antigen is unknown. This record belongs to a study of T cell repertoires in cytomegalovirus infection. Overall study findings and caveats: Accumulated public TCR beta family frequency recognized individuals carrying CMV together with the relevant HLA.

One entry per CDR3 protein, called by TCRdb with MiXCR from the reads. There are about 570,000 distinct CDR3 sequences in the sample; about 40% occur only once, and 40% to 60% lies in the top ten. Per germline, CDR1 SGHAT and CDR2 FQNNGV. This CDR3 region has 17 residues. V was trimmed by 0 bases and J by 6 bases, leaving 18 bases between them. The J gene is TRBJ2-1, the V gene TRBV11-2; tentatively, D is TRBD1 (6 bases). This sequence was found in a human donor in good health (CMV status not recorded). Some clones in this sample may be carry-over from other donors' samples. This sample comprised cultured PBMCs, obtained from culture after CMV antigen stimulation. The CDR3: CASSLDPVRGISNEQFF. As DNA, the CDR3 is TGTGCCAGCAGCTTAGATCCCGTAAGGGGGATATCCAATGAGCAGTTCTTC.